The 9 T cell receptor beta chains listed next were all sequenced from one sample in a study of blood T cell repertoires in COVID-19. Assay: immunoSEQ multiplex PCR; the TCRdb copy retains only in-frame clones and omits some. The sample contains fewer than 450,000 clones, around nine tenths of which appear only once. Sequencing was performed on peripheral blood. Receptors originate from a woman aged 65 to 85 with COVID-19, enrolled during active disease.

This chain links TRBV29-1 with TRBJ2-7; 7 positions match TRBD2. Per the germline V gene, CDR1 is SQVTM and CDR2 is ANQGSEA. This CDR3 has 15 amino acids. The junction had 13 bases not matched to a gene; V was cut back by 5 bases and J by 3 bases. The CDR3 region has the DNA TGCAGCGTTTGGTTTTGGATTCGGGGGGACTACGAGCAGTACTTC. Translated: CSVWFWIRGDYEQYF.

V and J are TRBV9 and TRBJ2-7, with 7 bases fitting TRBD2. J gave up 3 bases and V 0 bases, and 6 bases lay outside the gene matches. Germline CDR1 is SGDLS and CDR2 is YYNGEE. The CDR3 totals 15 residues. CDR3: CASSVGGGSGYEQYF. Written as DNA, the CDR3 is TGTGCCAGCAGCGTAGGGGGCGGGAGTGGCTACGAGCAGTACTTC.

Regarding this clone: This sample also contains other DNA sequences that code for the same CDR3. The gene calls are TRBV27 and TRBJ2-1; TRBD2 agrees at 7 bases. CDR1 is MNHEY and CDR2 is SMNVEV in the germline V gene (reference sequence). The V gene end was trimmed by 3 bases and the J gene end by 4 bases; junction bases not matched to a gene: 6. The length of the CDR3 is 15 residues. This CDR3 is CASSLAGVSYNEQFF. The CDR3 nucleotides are TGTGCCAGCAGTTTGGCGGGGGTATCTTACAATGAGCAGTTCTTC.

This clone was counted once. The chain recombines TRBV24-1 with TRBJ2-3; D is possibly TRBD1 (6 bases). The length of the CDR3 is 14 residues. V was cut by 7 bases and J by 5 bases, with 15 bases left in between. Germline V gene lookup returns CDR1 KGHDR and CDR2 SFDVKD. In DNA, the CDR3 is TGTGCCACCAGGGAGGCAGGGGCGTTAGATACGCAGTATTTT. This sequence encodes CATREAGALDTQYF.

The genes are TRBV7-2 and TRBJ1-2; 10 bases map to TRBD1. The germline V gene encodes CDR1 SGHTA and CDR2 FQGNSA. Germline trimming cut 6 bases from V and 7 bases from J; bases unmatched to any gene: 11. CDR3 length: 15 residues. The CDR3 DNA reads TGTGCCAGCAGTCAGACCAGACAGGGGGCGACTGGCTACACCTTC. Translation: CASSQTRQGATGYTF.

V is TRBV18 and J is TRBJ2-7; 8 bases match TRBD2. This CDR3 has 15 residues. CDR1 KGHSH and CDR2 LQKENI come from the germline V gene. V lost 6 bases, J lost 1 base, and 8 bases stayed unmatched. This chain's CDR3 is CASSLGLANSYEQYF. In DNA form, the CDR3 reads TGTGCCAGCTCTCTTGGACTAGCCAATTCCTACGAGCAGTACTTC.

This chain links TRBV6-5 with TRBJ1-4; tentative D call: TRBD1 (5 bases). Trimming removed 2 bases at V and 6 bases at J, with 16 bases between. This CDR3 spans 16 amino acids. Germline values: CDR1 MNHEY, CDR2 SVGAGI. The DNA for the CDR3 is TGTGCCAGCAGTTACGGGGAGGGGTCTAAGGATGAAAAACTGTTTTTT. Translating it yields CASSYGEGSKDEKLFF.

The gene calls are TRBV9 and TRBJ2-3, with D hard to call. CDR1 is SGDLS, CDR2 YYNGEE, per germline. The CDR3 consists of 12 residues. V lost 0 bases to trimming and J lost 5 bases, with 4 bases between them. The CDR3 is CASSVVRDTQYF. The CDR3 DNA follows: TGTGCCAGCAGCGTAGTTCGAGATACGCAGTATTTT.

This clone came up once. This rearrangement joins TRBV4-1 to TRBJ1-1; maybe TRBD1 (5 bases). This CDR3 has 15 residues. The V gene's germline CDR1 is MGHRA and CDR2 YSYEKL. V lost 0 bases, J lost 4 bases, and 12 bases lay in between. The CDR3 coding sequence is TGCGCCAGCAGCCAAGACAGCCTCGGGGGCACTGAAGCTTTCTTT. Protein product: CASSQDSLGGTEAFF.